The next 26 T cell receptor beta chains were all read from a single sample in a study of blood T cell repertoires in COVID-19. Profiled with immunoSEQ multiplex PCR; TCRdb holds only in-frame clones, not every one. The sample yields about 310,000 clones, around 87% seen once. The sequenced sample was peripheral blood. Receptors were obtained from a man aged 45-65 years with active or convalescent COVID-19.

This chain joins TRBV5-6 and TRBJ2-5; 14 bases fit TRBD2. The V gene's germline CDR1 is SGHDT and CDR2 YYEEEE. Trimming removed 4 bases from V and 1 base from J; junction bases left unmatched: 6. The CDR3 totals 17 residues. The CDR3 sequence: CASSRRTSGRSQETQYF. The CDR3 bases are TGTGCCAGCAGCCGGAGGACTAGCGGGAGGTCCCAAGAGACCCAGTACTTC.

The V call is TRBV7-2, the J call TRBJ1-4; D may be TRBD1 (6 bases). The length of the CDR3 is 15 residues. The V gene's germline CDR1 is SGHTA and CDR2 FQGNSA. Trimming took 2 bases from V and 3 from J, leaving 10 bases between them. This CDR3 is CASSLHRVANEKLFF. The CDR3 DNA reads TGTGCCAGCAGCTTACACAGGGTAGCTAATGAAAAACTGTTTTTT.

The chain couples TRBV10-3 to TRBJ1-1; D is undetermined. This CDR3 has 13 amino acids. CDR1 and CDR2 from the germline V gene are ENHRY and SYGVKD. Trimming removed 8 bases at V and 1 base at J, with 11 bases between. CDR3 protein: CAIRENRNTEAFF. In DNA form, the CDR3 reads TGTGCCATCCGGGAGAATCGGAACACTGAAGCTTTCTTT.

The rearrangement links TRBV14 to TRBJ1-1, with a weak D call TRBD1 (5 bases). Deletions cut 6 bases from V and 2 bases from J, with 10 bases between. CDR3 length: 13 residues. The germline V gene has CDR1 SGHDN and CDR2 FVKESK. The DNA of the CDR3 is TGTGCCAGCAGACGAGACAGCAACACTGAAGCTTTCTTT. Its translation is CASRRDSNTEAFF.

CDR3 DNA sequence: TGTGCCAGCAGTAAATCGAACCGGGACACCTACGAGCAGTACTTC. Amino acids: CASSKSNRDTYEQYF. This rearrangement joins TRBV27 to TRBJ2-7; a weak D match, TRBD1 (6 bases). Germline lookup yields CDR1 MNHEY and CDR2 SMNVEV (reference sequence). The CDR3 consists of 15 residues. Trimming took off 5 bases at V and 2 bases at J, with 16 bases between the two ends.

The J gene is TRBJ1-5, the V gene TRBV7-2; tentative D call: TRBD1 (6 bases). Trimming took off 3 bases at V and 8 bases at J, with 14 bases between the two ends. The CDR3 is 14 residues long. Per the germline V gene, CDR1 is SGHTA and CDR2 is FQGNSA. CDR3 DNA: TGTGCCAGCAGCTTCGGGACACTCAGGAAGCCCCAGCATTTT. Encoded protein: CASSFGTLRKPQHF.

The chain uses TRBV4-1 and TRBJ1-2; D is perhaps TRBD1 (5 bases). Trimming removed 4 bases from V and 4 bases from J, with 13 bases in between. This CDR3 contains 14 residues. From germline, CDR1 is MGHRA and CDR2 YSYEKL. The CDR3 region has the DNA TGCGCCAGCAGCCGAAAGGGGATGGGCTATGGCTACACCTTC. It codes for CASSRKGMGYGYTF.

This chain connects TRBV19 to TRBJ2-1; 7 bases agree with TRBD2. Per the germline V gene, CDR1 is LNHDA and CDR2 is SQIVND (reference sequence). There are 13 residues in the CDR3. V shed 7 bases and J 5 bases; nucleotides not matched to a gene: 5. The CDR3 protein is CASTRREDNEQFF. CDR3 nucleotide sequence: TGTGCCAGTACTCGCCGGGAGGACAATGAGCAGTTCTTC.

The chain employs TRBV29-1 and TRBJ1-2; TRBD1 is a possible D gene (6 bases). Trimming took 7 bases from V and 0 from J, leaving 18 bases between them. CDR3 length equals 15 residues. Germline CDR1 SQVTM, CDR2 ANQGSEA. CDR3 coding DNA: TGCAGCGATTACAGGGCTTACGAAGCTAACTATGGCTACACCTTC. Protein product: CSDYRAYEANYGYTF. Looking up the rest from reference TRBV29-1 and TRBJ1-2 gives the full variable domain: SAVISQKPSRDICQRGTSLTIQCQVDSQVTMMFWYRQQPGQSLTLIATANQGSEATYESGFVIDKFPISRPNLTFSTLTVSNMSPEDSSIYLCSDYRAYEANYGYTFGSGTRLTVV.

This clone has more than one count but fewer than ten. The J gene is TRBJ1-1, the V gene TRBV18; weak D call: TRBD1 (6 bases). The CDR3 totals 15 residues. CDR1 and CDR2 from the germline V gene are KGHSH and LQKENI. Trimming took off 1 base at V and 1 base at J, with 10 bases between the two ends. This CDR3 is CASSPLRGSNTEAFF. Here the CDR3 DNA reads TGTGCCAGCTCACCACTGAGGGGGTCGAACACTGAAGCTTTCTTT. The whole variable domain, remainder taken from reference TRBV18 and TRBJ1-1, is NAGVMQNPRHLVRRRGQEARLRCSPMKGHSHVYWYRQLPEEGLKFMVYLQKENIIDESGMPKERFSAEFPKEGPSILRIQQVVRGDSAAYFCASSPLRGSNTEAFFGQGTRLTVV.

This sequence joins TRBV5-1 and TRBJ2-3; 8 bases line up with TRBD2. Germline CDR1 and CDR2: SGHRS and YFSETQ. The V segment lost 0 bases and the J segment 6 bases; nucleotides outside the gene matches: 9. This CDR3 spans 16 amino acids. The CDR3 loop reads CASSLDLAGWGDTQYF. The CDR3 nucleotides read TGCGCCAGCAGCTTGGATCTAGCGGGCTGGGGGGATACGCAGTATTTT.

This chain links TRBV28 with TRBJ2-1; the D gene is possibly TRBD2 (6 bases). The germline V gene has CDR1 MDHEN and CDR2 SYDVKM. The germline V and J ends were trimmed by 2 bases and 9 bases, with 17 bases remaining between them. This CDR3 region has 15 residues. CDR3 in amino acids: CASSLGGSLRLEQFF. The CDR3 DNA is TGTGCCAGCAGTTTAGGGGGGAGTCTGCGTCTTGAGCAGTTCTTC.

The chain has TRBV2 and TRBJ2-5; D is possibly TRBD2 (6 bases). The CDR3 sequence is 14 residues long. V was pared by 5 bases and J by 3 bases, with 13 bases between. Germline CDR1 and CDR2: SNHLY and FYNNEI. For the CDR3, the DNA is TGTGCCAGCAGTTACGGGGGTCGGGAAGAGACCCAGTACTTC. Translation: CASSYGGREETQYF.

This clone was recorded only once. This chain joins TRBV28 and TRBJ1-5; D might be TRBD1 (6 bases). V was cut by 8 bases and J by 6 bases, with 17 bases left in between. Germline V gives CDR1 MDHEN, CDR2 SYDVKM. CDR3 size: 14 residues. The CDR3 region is CASRSGQGIQPQHF. The CDR3 region has the DNA TGTGCCAGCCGTTCCGGGCAGGGGATTCAGCCCCAGCATTTT.

The gene calls are TRBV27 and TRBJ1-5, with D perhaps matching TRBD1 (6 bases). Trimming stripped 5 bases from V and 5 bases from J, with 13 bases between. This CDR3 has 14 residues. Looked up from germline, CDR1 is MNHEY and CDR2 is SMNVEV (reference sequence). CDR3 DNA sequence: TGTGCCAGCAGTCCCCGGGACACGGATCAGCCCCAGCATTTT. Protein sequence: CASSPRDTDQPQHF.

This clone was recorded only once. The chain couples TRBV30 to TRBJ1-6; no definite D call. The CDR3 contains 15 residues. The germline gives CDR1 GTSNPN, CDR2 SVGIG (reference sequence). V dropped 2 bases and J dropped 9 bases, with 17 bases sitting between them. The CDR3 loop reads CAWSPLEGRASPLHF. The CDR3 DNA is TGTGCCTGGAGTCCTTTGGAGGGCCGGGCTTCACCCCTCCACTTT.

The V call is TRBV4-1, the J call TRBJ2-1; 10 nucleotides line up with TRBD1. V shed 2 bases, J shed 7 bases, and the junction held 5 bases outside the gene matches. CDR1 is MGHRA and CDR2 is YSYEKL in the germline V gene. This CDR3 has 15 residues. The CDR3 DNA reads TGCGCCAGCAGCCAATGGGACAGGGGAAGGAATGAGCAGTTCTTC. Its translation: CASSQWDRGRNEQFF.

V gene TRBV7-3 combines with J gene TRBJ2-1; D perhaps matches TRBD1 (5 bases). Germline V gene lookup returns CDR1 SGHTA and CDR2 FQGTGA. V lost 0 bases, J lost 13 bases, and 10 bases lay in between. The length of the CDR3 is 12 residues. CDR3 sequence (DNA): TGTGCCAGCAGCTTAACCCCAGGGTACCAGTTCTTC. It codes for CASSLTPGYQFF.

The chain carries TRBV4-3 and TRBJ1-4; unclear D gene. The CDR3 has 15 amino acids. From germline, CDR1 is LGHNA and CDR2 YSLEER. Deletions cut 2 bases from V and 8 bases from J, with 15 bases between. The CDR3 nucleotides read TGCGCCAGCAGCCAAAACCCCTCTCCAGTGGAAAAACTGTTTTTT. It yields the protein CASSQNPSPVEKLFF.

A few counts support this clone. Other DNA sequences in this sample translate to the same CDR3. The chain's CDR3 is CASSRQVSSYEQYF. CDR3 sequence (DNA): TGTGCCAGTAGCAGACAGGTTAGCTCCTACGAGCAGTACTTC. The V and J genes are TRBV19 and TRBJ2-7; maybe TRBD1 (6 bases). Per germline, CDR1 LNHDA and CDR2 SQIVND (reference sequence). Trimming pared 6 bases from V and 0 bases from J, leaving 12 bases between. The CDR3 runs 14 residues.

The rearrangement joins TRBV14 to TRBJ2-2; tentatively, D is TRBD2 (5 bases). CDR1 SGHDN and CDR2 FVKESK come from the germline V gene. The V end lost 2 bases, the J end lost 1 base, and 8 bases lay between the germline ends. The CDR3 contains 15 residues. CDR3 protein: CASSQPGKNTGELFF. CDR3 DNA: TGTGCCAGCAGCCAACCCGGGAAGAACACCGGGGAGCTGTTTTTT.

This clone was detected only a few times. This sequence joins TRBV6-6 and TRBJ2-2; unclear D gene. Germline lookup yields CDR1 MNHNY and CDR2 SVGAGI (reference sequence). V was trimmed by 0 bases and J by 5 bases, leaving 13 bases between them. This CDR3 region has 16 residues. CDR3 bases: TGTGCCAGCAGTTACTCCGTGTCCGACGGGACCGGGGAGCTGTTTTTT. It encodes CASSYSVSDGTGELFF.

The chain joins TRBV19 to TRBJ2-5; 10 bases line up with TRBD2. Germline V lookup: CDR1 LNHDA, CDR2 SQIVND (reference sequence). V lost 1 base to trimming and J lost 2 bases; unmatched junction nucleotides: 4. The CDR3 is made up of 16 amino acids. DNA for the CDR3: TGTGCCAGTAGTATAGGTATACTAGCGGGACAAGAGACCCAGTACTTC. Its protein is CASSIGILAGQETQYF.

This clone turned up a few times. The V gene is TRBV7-7, the J gene TRBJ1-4; no clear D gene. Trimming took 1 base from V and 3 from J, leaving 6 bases between them. The CDR3 totals 14 residues. Germline V gene lookup returns CDR1 SSHAT and CDR2 FNYEAQ (reference sequence). CDR3 protein: CASSLGPSNEKLFF. CDR3 DNA: TGTGCCAGCAGCTTAGGTCCCTCTAATGAAAAACTGTTTTTT.

V gene TRBV27 combines with J gene TRBJ2-3; the D gene is possibly TRBD2 (6 bases). The CDR3 loop spans 21 amino acids. Per the germline V gene, CDR1 is MNHEY and CDR2 is SMNVEV (reference sequence). Trimming removed 5 bases at V and 4 bases at J, with 34 bases between. CDR3 protein: CASSPDPARQDEPASADTQYF. Here the CDR3 DNA reads TGTGCCAGCAGTCCAGATCCAGCGAGGCAGGACGAACCAGCTAGCGCAGATACGCAGTATTTT.

This chain links TRBV5-5 with TRBJ1-2, with TRBD1 identical over 9 bases. Germline V lookup: CDR1 SGHKS, CDR2 YYEKEE (reference sequence). This CDR3 is built from 15 residues. Germline trimming cut 1 base from V and 0 bases from J; bases unmatched to any gene: 1. CDR3: CASSLTGGTNYGYTF. In DNA, the CDR3 is TGTGCCAGCAGCTTGACAGGGGGCACTAACTATGGCTACACCTTC.